The 20 T cell receptor beta chains below were found in one sample sequenced in a study of blood T cells in healthy people across ages. For the second PCR, which ran for roughly 6 to 12 cycles, a sample-barcoded 5' primer and a J-beta primer mix were used. TCRdb passed the 5' RACE reads through MiXCR, listing each CDR3 protein once. The sample has fewer than 1.5 million distinct CDR3 sequences, 42% seen once. The specimen sequenced was blood. The receptors originated from a woman aged 18-29 years in good health.

This clonotype was counted a few times. The chain is built from TRBV20-1 and TRBJ2-3; D gene ambiguous. Germline-derived CDR1 and CDR2 are DFQATT and SNEGSKA (reference sequence). The CDR3 loop spans 15 amino acids. V gave up 0 bases and J gave up 3 bases, with 13 bases separating them. CDR3 amino acids: CSARDSGLGTDTQYF. CDR3 nucleotides: TGCAGTGCTAGAGATTCGGGCCTTGGGACAGATACGCAGTATTTT.

To note about this clonotype: Compared with germline, one end of the junction differs, possibly owing to a read error. The J gene is TRBJ1-1, the V gene TRBV11-2; D gene uncertain. Germline CDR1 SGHAT, CDR2 FQNNGV. The length of the CDR3 is 11 residues. This chain's CDR3 is CANSLFTEAFF. In DNA form, the CDR3 reads TGTGCCAACAGCTTATTCACTGAAGCTTTCTTT.

This clonotype was detected only a few times. This chain connects TRBV29-1 to TRBJ2-3; TRBD1 agrees at 10 bases. V lost 7 bases to trimming and J lost 3 bases; unmatched junction nucleotides: 10. The germline CDR1 and CDR2 sequences are SQVTM and ANQGSEA. The CDR3 sequence is 15 residues long. The CDR3 nucleotides read TGCAGCGCCAAAGTCCGGGACAGGGGAACAGATACGCAGTATTTT. This sequence encodes CSAKVRDRGTDTQYF.

V usage is TRBV7-2 and J usage is TRBJ2-1; maybe TRBD2 (5 bases). Germline V gene data show CDR1 as SGHTA and CDR2 as FQGNSA. The CDR3 sequence is 16 residues long. V was pared by 1 base and J by 3 bases, with 13 bases between. CDR3 region: CASSLDERVVYNEQFF. CDR3 coding DNA: TGTGCCAGCAGCTTAGACGAGAGGGTAGTCTACAATGAGCAGTTCTTC.

J is TRBJ2-7 and V is TRBV3-1; no definite D call. There are 17 residues in the CDR3. Germline CDR1 LGHDT, CDR2 YNNKEL (reference sequence). V was trimmed by 1 base and J by 2 bases, leaving 18 bases between them. The CDR3 loop reads CASSQGWFVNRAYEQYF. In nucleotides, the CDR3 is TGTGCCAGCAGCCAAGGATGGTTTGTAAACAGAGCCTACGAGCAGTACTTC.

This clonotype was counted a few times. The J gene is TRBJ2-7, the V gene TRBV6-5, with TRBD1 identical over 7 bases. The junction had 11 bases not matched to a gene; V was cut back by 5 bases and J by 4 bases. This CDR3 has 15 residues. The germline V gene encodes CDR1 MNHEY and CDR2 SVGAGI. CDR3 residues: CASSDPTGLHYEQYF. The DNA for the CDR3 is TGTGCCAGCAGTGACCCGACAGGGCTTCATTACGAGCAGTACTTC.

A single count supports this clonotype. The rearrangement joins TRBV20-1 to TRBJ2-4; 8 bases align to TRBD2. The CDR3 runs to 15 residues. From germline, CDR1 is DFQATT and CDR2 SNEGSKA (reference sequence). Trimming removed 6 bases from V and 13 bases from J; junction bases left unmatched: 20. The CDR3: CSATSPAGVAGEQYF. CDR3 sequence (DNA): TGCAGTGCCACGTCACCAGCGGGAGTCGCAGGGGAGCAGTACTTC.

The gene calls are TRBV4-2 and TRBJ1-2; D not resolved. This CDR3 spans 12 amino acids. Per the germline V gene, CDR1 is LGHNA and CDR2 is YNFKEQ. Trimming stripped 1 base from V and 8 bases from J, with 8 bases between. CDR3 bases: TGTGCCAGCAGCCAAGTTAGAGAGGGCTACACCTTC. The encoded protein is CASSQVREGYTF.

The V and J genes are TRBV5-1 and TRBJ2-5, with 11 bases lining up with TRBD2. V lost 3 bases and J lost 2; bases outside the gene matches: 15. The CDR3 length is 19 residues. Germline V CDR1 and CDR2: SGHRS, YFSETQ. CDR3: CASSWRGQTSGTLQETQYF. The DNA of the CDR3 is TGCGCCAGCAGCTGGCGGGGACAGACTAGCGGGACCTTACAAGAGACCCAGTACTTC.

V usage is TRBV25-1 and J usage is TRBJ2-7, with 12 bases identical to TRBD2. Germline-derived CDR1 and CDR2 are MGHDK and SYGVNS. The CDR3 totals 16 residues. V dropped 2 bases and J dropped 2; count of bases not matched to a gene: 4. CDR3 sequence reads: CASSEGLAGGPYEQYF. The CDR3 DNA is TGTGCCAGCAGTGAAGGCCTAGCGGGAGGGCCCTACGAGCAGTACTTC.

The chain has TRBV4-1 and TRBJ2-7; maybe TRBD1 (5 bases). CDR1 and CDR2 (germline): MGHRA, YSYEKL. The CDR3 contains 16 residues. V was clipped by 3 bases and J by 3 bases, with 18 bases between them. The CDR3 spells CASSQEIRRVDYEQYF. The DNA of the CDR3 is TGCGCCAGCAGCCAGGAAATACGCAGGGTAGACTACGAGCAGTACTTC.

This chain joins TRBV27 and TRBJ2-3; D gene unclear. CDR3 length: 18 amino acids. Germline V gene data show CDR1 as MNHEY and CDR2 as SMNVEV (reference sequence). V was cut by 5 bases and J by 0 bases, with 21 bases left in between. The CDR3 nucleotides read TGTGCCAGCAGTCCCACCGGGCCAGGACGCTGGAGCACAGATACGCAGTATTTT. Protein: CASSPTGPGRWSTDTQYF.

This clonotype came up a few times. The chain links TRBV7-9 to TRBJ1-1, with a tentative D call TRBD1 (5 bases). CDR3 length: 15 residues. Germline lookup yields CDR1 SEHNR and CDR2 FQNEAQ (reference sequence). Trimming shortened V by 5 bases and J by 0 bases, and 13 bases separated the two germline ends. The CDR3 sequence is CASSPRTGVNTEAFF. Written as DNA, the CDR3 is TGTGCCAGCAGCCCCCGGACGGGGGTGAACACTGAAGCTTTCTTT. Variable domain in full (rest from reference TRBV7-9 and TRBJ1-1): DTGVSQNPRHKITKRGQNVTFRCDPISEHNRLYWYRQTLGQGPEFLTYFQNEAQLEKSRLLSDRFSAERPKGSFSTLEIQRTEQGDSAMYLCASSPRTGVNTEAFFGQGTRLTVV.

This clonotype was observed a few times. The chain is built from TRBV29-1 and TRBJ2-1; no reliable D call. CDR1 SQVTM and CDR2 ANQGSEA come from the germline V gene. The length of the CDR3 is 14 residues. Trimming removed 6 bases at V and 6 bases at J, with 18 bases between. The CDR3 loop is CSVGYSAGPNEQFF. The DNA for the CDR3 is TGCAGCGTGGGCTACTCCGCTGGCCCCAATGAGCAGTTCTTC.

Ten or more counts support this clonotype. This chain joins TRBV20-1 and TRBJ2-5, with 7 nucleotides matching TRBD2. The DNA matches TRBJ2-7 better at its end, which makes the J call doubtful. The germline V gene encodes CDR1 DFQATT and CDR2 SNEGSKA (reference sequence). CDR3 size: 12 residues. The CDR3 reads CSASPGGGEQYF. The DNA for the CDR3 is TGCAGTGCGAGCCCGGGAGGTGGCGAGCAGTACTTC.

This clonotype was picked up a small number of times. The chain joins TRBV2 to TRBJ2-1; 8 bases fit TRBD2. This CDR3 is 15 amino acids long. In germline, CDR1 is SNHLY, CDR2 FYNNEI. V lost 4 bases, J lost 1 base, and 3 bases stayed unmatched. The CDR3 sequence: CASSGRLASYNEQFF. The CDR3 coding sequence is TGTGCCAGCAGTGGCCGACTAGCGTCCTACAATGAGCAGTTCTTC.

The chain carries TRBV3-1 and TRBJ2-7, with D possibly TRBD2 on 6 matching bases. The J call may be wrong; the DNA end is better matched by TRBJ2-5. The CDR3 is made up of 13 amino acids. Germline CDR1 reads LGHDT; CDR2 reads YNNKEL (reference sequence). In DNA form, the CDR3 reads TGTGCCAGCAGCACACGGAGCGGGGAGACCCAGTACTTC. Its protein is CASSTRSGETQYF.

The J gene is TRBJ1-2, the V gene TRBV6-6; 7 bases line up with TRBD1. V trimming: 0 bases; J trimming: 3 bases; junction bases outside the gene matches: 1. Germline CDR1 and CDR2: MNHNY and SVGAGI (reference sequence). The CDR3 runs 14 residues. The CDR3 coding sequence is TGTGCCAGCAGTTACTCACAGGGGTACTATGGCTACACCTTC. Residues: CASSYSQGYYGYTF.

This chain uses TRBV6-2 or TRBV6-3 with TRBJ2-1; 10 nucleotides match TRBD2. CDR1 and CDR2 (germline): MNHEY, SVGEGT. The CDR3 has 16 amino acids. V shed 6 bases and J 4 bases; nucleotides not matched to a gene: 9. This CDR3 is CASRRWDSGGYNEQFF. CDR3 bases: TGTGCCAGCAGACGGTGGGATAGCGGGGGGTACAATGAGCAGTTCTTC.

The chain employs TRBV2 and TRBJ1-5; 10 bases are a match to TRBD1. V trimming: 4 bases; J trimming: 7 bases; junction bases outside the gene matches: 4. The CDR3 has 14 amino acids. Germline V gene data show CDR1 as SNHLY and CDR2 as FYNNEI. This chain's CDR3 is CASSALTGGQPQHF. CDR3 in DNA: TGTGCCAGCAGTGCCTTGACAGGGGGCCAGCCCCAGCATTTT.